This TCR beta chain comes out of a study of blood T cell repertoires in COVID-19. Study processing details: Amplification from reference gene primers served as the basis for estimated nucleated cell counts. The protocol was immunoSEQ multiplex PCR, while the TCRdb copy is restricted to in-frame clones and leaves out a portion. V and J calls and clone size are copied from that table; D and trimming were computed from the DNA. The profile shows around 240,000 clones, 86% of them singletons. V dropped 7 bases and J dropped 1; count of bases not matched to a gene: 6. The CDR3 extends over 15 amino acids. Germline V gene data show CDR1 as LNHDA and CDR2 as SQIVND (reference sequence).

The chain has TRBV19 and TRBJ1-1; 10 bases align to TRBD1. The clonotype originates from a woman aged 25 to 39 who had recovered from COVID-19. The sample was peripheral blood. The DNA for the CDR3 is TGTGCCAGTACCCCCCGGACAGGGGGGAACACTGAAGCTTTCTTT. It codes for CASTPRTGGNTEAFF.